The present TCR beta chain was sequenced within a study of PD-1 blockade in mismatch repair-deficient tumors. V dropped 6 bases and J dropped 8 bases, with 20 bases sitting between them. The CDR3 totals 15 residues. CDR1 is MNHEY, CDR2 SVGAGI, per germline. TCRdb's copy holds only in-frame clones and misses some; the assay was immunoSEQ multiplex PCR. The sample yields 65,000 to 80,000 clones, around 73% seen once. V usage is TRBV6-5 and J usage is TRBJ1-3; D may be TRBD1 (6 bases). The TCR originated in an adult with mismatch repair-deficient cancer. The sequencing here drew on peripheral blood, taken 2 weeks after starting pembrolizumab. The CDR3 loop is CASSPGQSSRDTIYF. The CDR3, as DNA: TGTGCCAGCAGCCCGGGACAATCGTCGCGAGACACCATATATTTT.